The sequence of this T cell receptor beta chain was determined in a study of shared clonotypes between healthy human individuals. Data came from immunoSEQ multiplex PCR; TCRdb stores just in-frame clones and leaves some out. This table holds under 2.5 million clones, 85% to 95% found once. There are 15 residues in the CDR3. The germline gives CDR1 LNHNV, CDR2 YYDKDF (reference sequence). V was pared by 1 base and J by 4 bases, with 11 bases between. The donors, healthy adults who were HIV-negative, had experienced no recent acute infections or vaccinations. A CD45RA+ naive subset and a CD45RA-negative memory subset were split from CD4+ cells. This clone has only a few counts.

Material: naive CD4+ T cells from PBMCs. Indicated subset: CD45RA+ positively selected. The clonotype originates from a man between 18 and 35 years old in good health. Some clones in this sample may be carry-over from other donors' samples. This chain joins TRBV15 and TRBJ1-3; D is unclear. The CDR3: CATSRVVIGGNTIYF. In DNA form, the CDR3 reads TGTGCCACCAGCAGAGTGGTGATTGGAGGAAACACCATATATTTT.